This record looks at one T cell receptor beta chain sequence and its context. At the DNA level, this CDR3 is encoded by other sequences in the same sample as well. The data were taken from a study of shared clonotypes between healthy human individuals. Method: immunoSEQ multiplex PCR; TCRdb's copy keeps in-frame clones and lacks some. The table lists over a million clones, around 78% of them singletons, with approximately 0.56% in the top ten. The length of the CDR3 is 14 residues. Germline V gene lookup returns CDR1 MDHEN and CDR2 SYDVKM. The trim removed 1 base at V and 5 bases at J, leaving 1 base unmatched.

Material for sequencing was memory CD4+ T cells from PBMCs. Documented subset: CD45RA-negative fraction. J is TRBJ2-5 and V is TRBV28; 10 bases are shared with TRBD2. This TCR was sampled from a man between 18 and 35 years old in good health. Some clones in this sample may be carry-over from other donors' samples. In DNA, the CDR3 is TGTGCCAGCAGTTTATTAGCGGGAGGCGAGACCCAGTACTTC. This translates into CASSLLAGGETQYF.